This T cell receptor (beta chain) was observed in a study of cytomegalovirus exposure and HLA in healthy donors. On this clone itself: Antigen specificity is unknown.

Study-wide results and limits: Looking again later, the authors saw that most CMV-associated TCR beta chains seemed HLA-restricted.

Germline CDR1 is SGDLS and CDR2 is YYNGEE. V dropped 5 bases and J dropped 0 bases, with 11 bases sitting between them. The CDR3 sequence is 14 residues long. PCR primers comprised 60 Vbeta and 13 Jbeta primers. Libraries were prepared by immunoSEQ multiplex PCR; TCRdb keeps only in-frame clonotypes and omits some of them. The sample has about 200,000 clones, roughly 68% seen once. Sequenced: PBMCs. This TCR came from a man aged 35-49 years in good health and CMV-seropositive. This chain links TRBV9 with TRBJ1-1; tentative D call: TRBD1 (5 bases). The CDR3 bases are TGTGCCAGCAGTGCCCAGGGTATGAACACTGAAGCTTTCTTT. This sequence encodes CASSAQGMNTEAFF.